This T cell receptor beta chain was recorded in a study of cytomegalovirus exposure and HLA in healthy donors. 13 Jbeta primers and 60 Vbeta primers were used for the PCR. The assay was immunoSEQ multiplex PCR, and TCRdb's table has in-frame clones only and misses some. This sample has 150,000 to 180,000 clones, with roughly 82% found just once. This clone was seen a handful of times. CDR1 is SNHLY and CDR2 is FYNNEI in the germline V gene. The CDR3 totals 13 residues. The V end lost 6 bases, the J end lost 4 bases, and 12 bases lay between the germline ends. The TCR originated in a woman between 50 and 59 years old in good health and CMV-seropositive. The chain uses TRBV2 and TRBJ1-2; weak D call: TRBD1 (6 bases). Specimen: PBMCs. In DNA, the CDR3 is TGTGCCAGCAGGGCAGGGGAGAGCTATGGCTACACCTTC. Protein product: CASRAGESYGYTF.